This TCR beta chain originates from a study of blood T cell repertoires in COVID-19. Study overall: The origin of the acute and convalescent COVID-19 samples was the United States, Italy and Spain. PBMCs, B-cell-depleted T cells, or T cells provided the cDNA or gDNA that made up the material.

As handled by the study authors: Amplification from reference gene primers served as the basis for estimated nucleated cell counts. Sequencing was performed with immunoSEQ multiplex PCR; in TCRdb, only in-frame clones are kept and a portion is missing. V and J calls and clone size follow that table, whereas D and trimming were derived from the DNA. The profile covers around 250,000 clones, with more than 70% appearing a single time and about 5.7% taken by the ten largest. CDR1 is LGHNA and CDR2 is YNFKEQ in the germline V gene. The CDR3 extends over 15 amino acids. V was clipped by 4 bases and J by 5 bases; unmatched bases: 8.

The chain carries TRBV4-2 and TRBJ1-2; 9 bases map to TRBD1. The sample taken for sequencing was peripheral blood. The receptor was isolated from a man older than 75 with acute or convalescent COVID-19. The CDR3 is CASSPRDRENYGYTF. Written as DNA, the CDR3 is TGTGCCAGCAGCCCCAGGGACAGGGAAAATTATGGCTACACCTTC.